The TCR beta chain described here comes from a study of regulatory T cells in long-lasting Graves disease. About the study: Persistent Graves' disease required over 5 years of antithyroid drugs and positive TSH receptor antibodies.

CDR3 regions were amplified by Arm-PCR using iRepertoire HTBI primers to build TCR beta libraries. MiXCR was run by TCRdb on the multiplex PCR reads, yielding one entry per CDR3 protein. Of almost 350,000 distinct CDR3 sequences in the sample, around 20% were seen once. Germline V lookup: CDR1 SEHNR, CDR2 FQNEAQ (reference sequence). Deletions cut 5 bases from V and 0 bases from J, with 16 bases between. The CDR3 consists of 16 residues. This clonotype was picked up a small number of times. Time point in this sample: persistent/refractory GD, antithyroid drugs over 5 years with positive TRAb. Researchers made the TCR library from RNA that was extracted from PBMCs.

The chain employs TRBV7-9 and TRBJ1-1; weak D call: TRBD1 (5 bases). This clonotype was sampled from a female donor with Graves disease. Source: peripheral blood mononuclear cells (PBMCs), taken when the disease was refractory, from a patient treated with antithyroid drugs. CDR3 nucleotide sequence: TGTGCCAGCAGCAACCGATTTACAGGCTTGAACACTGAAGCTTTCTTT. It yields the protein CASSNRFTGLNTEAFF. Drawing the rest from reference TRBV7-9 and TRBJ1-1, the complete variable domain is DTGVSQNPRHKITKRGQNVTFRCDPISEHNRLYWYRQTLGQGPEFLTYFQNEAQLEKSRLLSDRFSAERPKGSFSTLEIQRTEQGDSAMYLCASSNRFTGLNTEAFFGQGTRLTVV.